One and the same sample provided the 12 T cell receptor beta chains below, sequenced in a study of OX40 agonist ivuxolimab in advanced cancers. Produced via immunoSEQ multiplex PCR; TCRdb's table is partial and in-frame only. The sample carries about 63,000 clones, roughly 89% recorded once. The sequences come from CD4+ or CD8+ T cells sorted from blood, collected in a trial of the OX40 agonist ivuxolimab. Every receptor here comes from an adult with an advanced solid tumor such as melanoma, head and neck, liver or kidney cancer.

The chain joins TRBV12-5 to TRBJ2-7; D perhaps matches TRBD2 (5 bases). CDR1 and CDR2 from the germline V gene are LGHNT and FRNRAP. This CDR3 has 13 amino acids. The V gene lost 1 base and the J gene lost 6 bases, with 10 bases spanning the gap. The CDR3 sequence is CASGLDGDFEQYF. The CDR3 region has the DNA TGTGCTAGTGGTTTGGACGGGGATTTCGAGCAGTACTTC.

This chain uses TRBV7-9 with TRBJ2-3, with D possibly TRBD2 on 6 matching bases. V gave up 1 base and J gave up 2 bases, with 10 bases separating them. Germline assignment: CDR1 SEHNR and CDR2 FQNEAQ (reference sequence). The CDR3 has 15 residues. The CDR3, as DNA: TGTGCCAGCAGCTTAGTGCGGGGTCCCACAGATACGCAGTATTTT. Amino acid sequence: CASSLVRGPTDTQYF. Variable domain in full (rest from reference TRBV7-9 and TRBJ2-3): DTGVSQNPRHKITKRGQNVTFRCDPISEHNRLYWYRQTLGQGPEFLTYFQNEAQLEKSRLLSDRFSAERPKGSFSTLEIQRTEQGDSAMYLCASSLVRGPTDTQYFGPGTRLTVL.

V gene TRBV29-1 combines with J gene TRBJ2-1; no clear D. There are 12 residues in the CDR3. From germline, CDR1 is SQVTM and CDR2 ANQGSEA. V shed 1 base and J shed 8 bases, with 9 bases lying between them. The CDR3: CSVEVGRDEQFF. DNA for the CDR3: TGCAGCGTTGAAGTAGGCCGGGATGAGCAGTTCTTC.

The chain carries TRBV27 and TRBJ1-2; unclear D gene. Germline V gives CDR1 MNHEY, CDR2 SMNVEV (reference sequence). Trimming took off 0 bases at V and 6 bases at J, with 14 bases between the two ends. This CDR3 is built from 15 residues. CDR3 region: CASSLSRTGPNGYTF. Here the CDR3 DNA reads TGTGCCAGCAGTTTATCGAGAACGGGCCCCAATGGCTACACCTTC.

This sequence joins TRBV7-2 and TRBJ1-2, with 10 bases lining up with TRBD1. From germline, CDR1 is SGHTA and CDR2 FQGNSA. Trimming cost V 5 bases and J 2 bases; bases outside gene matches: 11. The CDR3 runs to 17 residues. Here the CDR3 DNA reads TGTGCCAGCAGCCTCCGGGACAGGGGTTCTTCGAACTATGGCTACACCTTC. Residues: CASSLRDRGSSNYGYTF.

This chain connects TRBV9 to TRBJ2-3; D perhaps matches TRBD2 (5 bases). The germline V and J ends were trimmed by 0 bases and 2 bases, with 13 bases remaining between them. CDR3 size: 16 residues. Looked up from germline, CDR1 is SGDLS and CDR2 is YYNGEE. The CDR3 region has the DNA TGTGCCAGCAGCGTAGAAGCTAGCACAGACACAGATACGCAGTATTTT. Protein: CASSVEASTDTDTQYF. Combining the CDR3 with reference TRBV9 and TRBJ2-3 gives the whole variable domain DSGVTQTPKHLITATGQRVTLRCSPRSGDLSVYWYQQSLDQGLQFLIQYYNGEERAKGNILERFSAQQFPDLHSELNLSSLELGDSALYFCASSVEASTDTDTQYFGPGTRLTVL.

V is TRBV4-1 and J is TRBJ2-2; unclear D gene. V dropped 0 bases and J dropped 5 bases, with 7 bases sitting between them. CDR3 length: 14 amino acids. Germline V gene sequence: CDR1 MGHRA, CDR2 YSYEKL. CDR3 protein: CASSQDLATGELFF. The CDR3 DNA is TGCGCCAGCAGCCAAGATCTCGCTACCGGGGAGCTGTTTTTT.

This chain links TRBV7-9 with TRBJ2-1; 13 bases line up with TRBD2. V shed 5 bases and J 10 bases; nucleotides not matched to a gene: 11. From germline, CDR1 is SEHNR and CDR2 FQNEAQ (reference sequence). This CDR3 is built from 16 residues. The CDR3 DNA is TGTGCCAGCAGCCCACCCGGACTAGCGGGAGTTGTAGAGCAGTTCTTC. Translation gives CASSPPGLAGVVEQFF.

This chain joins TRBV2 and TRBJ1-4; D is uncertain. The length of the CDR3 is 13 residues. The germline gives CDR1 SNHLY, CDR2 FYNNEI. Trimming removed 10 bases from V and 8 bases from J, with 17 bases in between. CDR3: CATTQEAWEKLFF. DNA for the CDR3: TGTGCCACAACCCAGGAGGCGTGGGAAAAACTGTTTTTT.

The rearrangement joins TRBV29-1 to TRBJ1-1; TRBD1 is a possible D gene (6 bases). The V end was cut by 6 bases, the J end by 2 bases, with 10 bases between. This CDR3 comprises 12 residues. CDR1 is SQVTM, CDR2 ANQGSEA, per germline. The CDR3 bases are TGCAGCGTCCCGACAGGTAACACTGAAGCTTTCTTT. Protein: CSVPTGNTEAFF.

The genes are TRBV5-3 and TRBJ2-2, with 7 positions matching TRBD2. TRBV5-3 is sorted into the ORF group, with uncertain function. CDR3 length: 17 amino acids. The V gene end was trimmed by 4 bases and the J gene end by 5 bases; junction bases not matched to a gene: 14. The CDR3 DNA reads TGTGCCAGAAGCCCTAGAGGCGGGAGACCGGGGACCGGGGAGCTGTTTTTT. Amino acid sequence: CARSPRGGRPGTGELFF.

The CDR3 nucleotides read TGCGCCAGCAGCTGGGCTAGCGGGGGCTACGAGCAGTACTTC. Protein product: CASSWASGGYEQYF. The chain links TRBV5-1 to TRBJ2-7; 10 nucleotides match TRBD2. The CDR3 contains 14 residues. The V gene end was trimmed by 3 bases and the J gene end by 3 bases; junction bases not matched to a gene: 3. From germline, CDR1 is SGHRS and CDR2 YFSETQ.